This T cell receptor beta chain derives from a study of T-cell reconstitution after alpha-beta-depleted transplantation in children. Researchers prepared the TCRbeta library using unique molecular identifiers, the study reports. In TCRdb, the PCR reads were re-called with MiXCR into one record per CDR3 protein. The sample shows tens of thousands of distinct CDR3 sequences, roughly 4.9% of them seen only once. After removal of 3 bases from V and 7 bases from J, the junction contained 7 bases not matched to a gene. The CDR3 is made up of 14 amino acids. Ten or more counts support this clonotype. Its cognate antigen is unknown. Study findings and constraints: Several patients had high TCRbeta diversity at day 60; it came from surviving recipient T cells and thymic progenitors. T-cell counts and diversity were attributed mostly to newly produced T cells one year after transplant. Two months or so post-transplant, alpha-beta T cells reportedly derived from several hundred expanded graft clones.

The receptor's source is a boy under two years old who had a stem cell transplant for acute myeloid leukemia, so the T cells may come from the graft donor. The sample was PBMCs, mostly from graft donor cells, taken 180 days after TCRalphabeta/CD19-depleted stem cell transplant. The J gene is TRBJ1-2, the V gene TRBV12-3 or TRBV12-4; 8 bases are shared with TRBD1. The CDR3 region is CASSFGTGKGGYTF. CDR3 DNA: TGTGCCAGCAGTTTTGGGACAGGAAAGGGTGGCTACACCTTC.